The sequence of this T cell receptor (beta chain) was determined in a study of CD4+ T cells in melanoma. Study-level findings and limits: CD8+ T cell, macrophage and B cell function reportedly correlated with neoantigen-specific CD4+ T cells. Reportedly, melanoma neoantigen-specific CD4+ T cells showed varied differentiation states.

Points on this clone: Its specificity is unknown.

V was trimmed by 0 bases and J by 5 bases, leaving 16 bases between them. This CDR3 is 16 amino acids long. Per the germline V gene, CDR1 is MNHEY and CDR2 is SVGAGI. Generated by immunoSEQ multiplex PCR, the TCRdb table keeps only in-frame clones and is missing some. This table holds fewer than 150,000 clones, 92% found once. This TCR derives from a human donor with melanoma. The chain recombines TRBV6-5 with TRBJ2-5; the D is unclear. This chain's CDR3 is CASSYSRASGQETQYF. CDR3 DNA: TGTGCCAGCAGTTACTCTCGAGCCTCCGGCCAGGAGACCCAGTACTTC.